What follows describes a single T cell receptor beta chain. The antigen remains undetermined. The data are from a study of T cells in Graves' hyperthyroidism and ophthalmopathy. The wider study: The authors collected peripheral blood at initial diagnosis, before any treatment. Notes on the study in general: It was a median roughly 6.5 months before onset that the model predicted ophthalmopathy.

Uncontrolled infection, other autoimmune disease, pregnancy or lactation disqualified patients from enrolment. Diagnosis rested on symptoms, serum thyroxine and TRAb, thyroid ultrasound, and orbital computed tomography. V shed 7 bases and J shed 5 bases, with 23 bases lying between them. This CDR3 is 16 amino acids long. The germline V gene has CDR1 ENHRY and CDR2 SYGVKD. The CDR3 regions of TCR beta were amplified from RNA transcripts. First-round RT-PCR targeting the TCR CDR3 was performed with the HTBI primer set. MiXCR was run by TCRdb on the multiplex PCR reads, yielding one entry per CDR3 protein. The sample carries about 530,000 distinct CDR3 sequences, 17% recorded once.

The sample comprised blood. The sequence came from a woman aged 18 to 35 with Graves' ophthalmopathy. This chain uses TRBV10-3 with TRBJ1-1; TRBD1 is a possible D gene (5 bases). The CDR3 here is CAINISPGPPATEAFF. The CDR3 DNA reads as TGTGCCATCAACATCTCACCGGGACCCCCCGCGACTGAAGCTTTCTTT.